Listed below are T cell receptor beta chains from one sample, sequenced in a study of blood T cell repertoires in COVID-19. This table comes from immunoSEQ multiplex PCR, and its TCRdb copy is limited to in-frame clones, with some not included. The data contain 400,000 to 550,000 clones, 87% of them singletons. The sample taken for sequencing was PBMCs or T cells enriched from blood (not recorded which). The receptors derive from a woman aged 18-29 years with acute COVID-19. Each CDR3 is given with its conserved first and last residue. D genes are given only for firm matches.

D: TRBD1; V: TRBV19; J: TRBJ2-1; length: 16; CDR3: CASSIDLDRGGDEQFF; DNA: TGTGCCAGTAGTATAGATTTGGACAGGGGTGGCGATGAGCAGTTCTTC
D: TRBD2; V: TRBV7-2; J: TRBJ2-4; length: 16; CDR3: CASSLQAGGPRNIQYF; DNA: TGTGCCAGCAGCTTGCAGGCGGGAGGGCCAAGGAACATTCAGTACTTC
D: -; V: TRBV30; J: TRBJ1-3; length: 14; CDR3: CAWRPQGSGNTIYF; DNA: TGTGCCTGGAGGCCACAGGGTTCCGGAAACACCATATATTTT
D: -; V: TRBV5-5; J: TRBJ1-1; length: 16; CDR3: CASSLEAAGQWPEAFF; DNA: TGTGCCAGCAGCTTGGAAGCGGCAGGCCAGTGGCCCGAAGCTTTCTTT
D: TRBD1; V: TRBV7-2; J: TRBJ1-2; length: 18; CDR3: CASSSNSGTGGIPYGYTF; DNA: TGTGCCAGCAGCTCAAACTCCGGGACAGGGGGGATCCCCTATGGCTACACCTTC
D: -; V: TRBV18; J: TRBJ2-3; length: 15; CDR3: CASSRHPLGTDTQYF; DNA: TGTGCCAGCTCACGGCACCCCTTGGGCACAGATACGCAGTATTTT
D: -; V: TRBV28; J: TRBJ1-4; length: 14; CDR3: CASSFGATNEKLFF; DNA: TGTGCCAGCAGTTTCGGAGCAACTAATGAAAAACTGTTTTTT
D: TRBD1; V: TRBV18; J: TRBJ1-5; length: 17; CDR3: CASSPLPGQGRGQPQHF; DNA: TGTGCCAGCTCACCACTCCCCGGACAGGGTAGGGGTCAGCCCCAGCATTTT
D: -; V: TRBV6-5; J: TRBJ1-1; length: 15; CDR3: CASSYSGLVNTEAFF; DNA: TGTGCCAGCAGTTACTCGGGACTTGTGAACACTGAAGCTTTCTTT
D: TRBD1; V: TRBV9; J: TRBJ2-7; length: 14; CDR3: CASSPEGAWYEQYF; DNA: TGTGCCAGCAGCCCAGAGGGGGCTTGGTACGAGCAGTACTTC
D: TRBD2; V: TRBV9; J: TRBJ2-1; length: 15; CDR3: CASSNSGGPFNEQFF; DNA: TGTGCCAGCAGCAACAGCGGGGGGCCCTTCAATGAGCAGTTCTTC
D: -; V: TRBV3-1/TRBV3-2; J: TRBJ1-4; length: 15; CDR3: CASSLRGEGGEKLFF; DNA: TGTGCCAGCAGCTTGCGGGGGGAAGGTGGTGAAAAACTGTTTTTT
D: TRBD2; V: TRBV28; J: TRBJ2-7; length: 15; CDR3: CASSPPTSGAYEQYF; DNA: TGTGCCAGCAGTCCGCCGACTAGCGGGGCCTACGAGCAGTACTTC
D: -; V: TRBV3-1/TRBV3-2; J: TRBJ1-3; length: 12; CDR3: CASSQVIGTIYF; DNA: TGTGCCAGCAGCCAAGTGATCGGCACCATATATTTT
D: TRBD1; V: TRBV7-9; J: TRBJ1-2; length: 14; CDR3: CASSLAAGGYGYTF; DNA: TGTGCCAGCAGCTTAGCTGCAGGGGGCTATGGCTACACCTTC